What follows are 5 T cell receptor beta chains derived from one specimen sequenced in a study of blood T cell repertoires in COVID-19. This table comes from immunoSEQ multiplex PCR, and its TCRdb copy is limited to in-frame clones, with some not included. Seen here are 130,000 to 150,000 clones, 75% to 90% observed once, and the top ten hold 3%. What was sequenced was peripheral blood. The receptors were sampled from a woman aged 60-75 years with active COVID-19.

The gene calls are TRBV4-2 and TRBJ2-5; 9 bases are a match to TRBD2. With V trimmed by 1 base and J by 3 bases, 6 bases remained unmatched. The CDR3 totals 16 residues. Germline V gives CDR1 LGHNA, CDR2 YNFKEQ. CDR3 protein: CASSQGRAGGKETQYF. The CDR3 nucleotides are TGTGCCAGCAGCCAAGGGCGAGCGGGAGGCAAAGAGACCCAGTACTTC.

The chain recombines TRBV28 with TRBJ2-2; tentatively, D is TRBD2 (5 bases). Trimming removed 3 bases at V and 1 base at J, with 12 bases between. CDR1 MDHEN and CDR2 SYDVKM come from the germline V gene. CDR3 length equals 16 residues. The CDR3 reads CASSFPTSMNTGELFF. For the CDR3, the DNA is TGTGCCAGCAGTTTCCCAACTAGTATGAACACCGGGGAGCTGTTTTTT.

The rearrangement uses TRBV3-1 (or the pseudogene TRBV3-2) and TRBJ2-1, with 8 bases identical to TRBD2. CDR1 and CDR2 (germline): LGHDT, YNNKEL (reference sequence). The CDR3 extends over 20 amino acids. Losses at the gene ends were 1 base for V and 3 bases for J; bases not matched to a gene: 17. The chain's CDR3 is CASSQVGAGALLRNYNEQFF. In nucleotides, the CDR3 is TGTGCCAGCAGCCAAGTAGGAGCGGGAGCGCTGCTTAGGAACTACAATGAGCAGTTCTTC.

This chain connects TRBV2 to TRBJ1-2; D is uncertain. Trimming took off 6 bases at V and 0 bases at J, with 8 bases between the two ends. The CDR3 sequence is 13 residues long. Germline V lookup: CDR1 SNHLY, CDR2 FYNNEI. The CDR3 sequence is CASRNNANYGYTF. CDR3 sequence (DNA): TGTGCCAGCAGAAACAATGCTAACTATGGCTACACCTTC.

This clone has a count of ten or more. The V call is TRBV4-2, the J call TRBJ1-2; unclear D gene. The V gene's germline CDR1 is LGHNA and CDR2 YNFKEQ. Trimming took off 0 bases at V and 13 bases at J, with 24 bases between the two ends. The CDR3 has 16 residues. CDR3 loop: CASSQDLGGSHLVCTF. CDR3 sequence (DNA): TGTGCCAGCAGCCAAGATCTGGGTGGATCCCACCTAGTGTGCACCTTC.